Described below is a single T cell receptor beta chain sequence and its context. This clonotype was seen many times. Its antigen is unknown. The record has no base qualities; no much larger clone is one base away. Every donor was a healthy Caucasian. The twin cohort comprised three pairs of female monozygotic twins, all aged roughly 18 to 30 years. Positive isolation kits from Invitrogen were used to isolate CD4+ and CD8+ T cell populations. This record comes from a study of identical twins (TCRdb year 2016). About the investigation overall: To test whether fetal clonotypes persist, this study deep-sequenced TCR alpha and beta repertoires from monozygotic twins, from unrelated adults of various ages, and from cord blood. To rule out contamination, the twin experiments were replicated at different times with different library preparation protocols.

Receptor amplification or capture employed 5' RACE. These reads were obtained on an Illumina HiSeq 2000. A universal primer binding site was added through template switching, and the final cDNA carried a unique molecular identifier so that TCR cDNA molecules could be counted accurately. Specific primers in the conserved constant-segment region were used to synthesize first-strand cDNA for the TCR alpha and beta chains. To control for contamination, each cDNA library was double barcoded with a SMART-Mk sample barcode plus Illumina barcodes. TruSeq adapter sequences, together with Illumina sample barcodes, were added in two successive PCR steps. Sequencing of the TCR alpha and beta cDNA libraries was done on the Illumina HiSeq platform using custom primers. The original pipeline was this. Raw reads were processed with MiGEC to extract unique molecular identifiers, and MiXCR was used to determine CDR3 positions. Recombination models were inferred per individual with the repgenHMM and IGoR tools using an EM algorithm. The tcR package in R was used for shared clonotype analysis, with sharing normalized by the product of cloneset sizes. To study raw recombination free of thymic and clonal selection effects, out-of-frame nonproductive sequences were analyzed. TCRdb reprocessing: public reads trimmed at Q25 with fastp, clones called with MiXCR, in-frame beta chains kept. Rows with a matching CDR3 protein are joined into one entry that keeps the most common DNA and genes. TCRdb, rather than the study authors, made the V and J calls. In all, the sample holds hundreds of thousands of distinct CDR3 sequences, and 7.5% of those were seen once. The top ten hold around 5.4% of the sample.

From a lookup of the germline V gene (reference sequence), CDR1 and CDR2 are SEHNR and FQNEAQ. Deletion took 2 bases off V and 4 bases off J, with a span of 8 bases between the germline ends. Counted from cysteine to phenylalanine, this CDR3 has 13 amino acids. CDR3 DNA is the only sequence kept; it has 39 bases, read in frame from the first base. Findings and caveats that apply to the study as a whole: Conclusions relied on cross-sectional statistical analysis, since the same donors could not be followed over many years. In monozygotic twins, out-of-frame TCR alpha sharing was systematically underestimated by recombination models, although the models agreed with sharing between unrelated individuals. The excess sharing between twins in beta out-of-frame sequences was weaker because fewer shared sequences reduced the signal-to-noise ratio. Zero-insertion analyses could be partly confounded by invariant T cells such as MAIT and iNKT, though diverse VJ usage argued against such confounding for most clonotypes. Compared with coincidental sharing between unrelated individuals, out-of-frame TCR alpha sequences shared between twins showed an excess of sequences with low generation probability. Abundant cord blood beta clonotypes carried fewer insertions; young adult naive repertoires showed a weaker similar trend, while memory repertoires showed none.

This sample also appeared in a second study, on yellow fever vaccine responses in identical twins. The second study reports: According to the authors, in identical twins the way T cells responded to vaccination appeared partly convergent and partly personalized. In identical twins, the study followed T cell clones that responded to the vaccine with precision.

The receptor comes from a woman between 18 and 30 years old in good health. This chain joins TRBV7-9 to TRBJ1-2; TRBD1 could be the D gene, as 5 bases match. Sequencing was performed on CD8+ T cells sorted from blood. In nucleotides, the sequence is TGTGCCAGCAGCTTAAGGACAATCTATGGCTACACCTTC. Translation gives CASSLRTIYGYTF.